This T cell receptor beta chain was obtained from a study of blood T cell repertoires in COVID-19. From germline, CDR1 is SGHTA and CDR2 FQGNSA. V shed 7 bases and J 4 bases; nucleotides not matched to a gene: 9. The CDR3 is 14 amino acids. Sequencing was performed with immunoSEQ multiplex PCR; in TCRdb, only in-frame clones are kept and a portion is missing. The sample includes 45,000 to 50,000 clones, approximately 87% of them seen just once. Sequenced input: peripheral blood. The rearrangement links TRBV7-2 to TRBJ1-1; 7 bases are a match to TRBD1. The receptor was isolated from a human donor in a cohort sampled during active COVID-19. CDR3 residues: CASTPSQGGTEAFF. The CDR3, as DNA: TGTGCCAGCACCCCCTCTCAGGGGGGCACTGAAGCTTTCTTT.